Here is one T cell receptor beta chain with its context. What it binds is unknown. This sample is drawn from a study of radiotherapy plus CTLA-4 blockade in lung cancer. Clones were read by immunoSEQ multiplex PCR, and TCRdb kept only the in-frame ones, dropping some. The sample carries around 99,000 clones, around 88% recorded once. General study results and limits: Early blood T cell clone dynamics reportedly forecast response best, with interferon-beta. Blood-borne expansion of tumor-derived TCR clones followed radiotherapy plus ipilimumab.

CTLA-4 blockade with ipilimumab, together with focal radiation, was given to patients with chemo-refractory metastatic non-small-cell lung cancer. Germline assignment: CDR1 SGHNT and CDR2 YYREEE (reference sequence). The CDR3 extends over 14 amino acids. Trimming removed 3 bases from V and 6 bases from J; junction bases left unmatched: 5. This sequence originates from a human donor with non-small cell lung cancer that progressed on radiotherapy plus ipilimumab. The source was peripheral blood, collected from a patient treated with radiotherapy plus ipilimumab. The J gene is TRBJ2-2, the V gene TRBV5-4; the match to TRBD1 covers 7 bases. This CDR3 reads CASSSDRVAGELFF. CDR3 sequence (DNA): TGTGCCAGCAGCTCCGACAGGGTGGCCGGGGAGCTGTTTTTT.